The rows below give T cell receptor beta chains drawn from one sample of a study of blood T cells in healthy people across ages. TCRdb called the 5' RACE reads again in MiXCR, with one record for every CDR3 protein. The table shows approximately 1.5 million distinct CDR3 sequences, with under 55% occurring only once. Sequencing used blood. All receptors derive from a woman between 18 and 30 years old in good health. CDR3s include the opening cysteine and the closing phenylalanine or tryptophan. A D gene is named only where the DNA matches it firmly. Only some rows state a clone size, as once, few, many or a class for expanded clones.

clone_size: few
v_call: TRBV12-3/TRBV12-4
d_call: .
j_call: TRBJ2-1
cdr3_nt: TGTGCCAGCAGTTTTAAGACTTCCACGGGGAATGAGCAGTTCTTC
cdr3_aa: CASSFKTSTGNEQFF

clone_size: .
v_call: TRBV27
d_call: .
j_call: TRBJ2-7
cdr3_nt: TGTGCCAGCAGTTTATGGGGGGGCCAAGAGGCCCAGTACTTC
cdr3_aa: CASSLWGGQEAQYF

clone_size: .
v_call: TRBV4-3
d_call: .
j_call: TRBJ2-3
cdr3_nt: TGCGCCAGCAGCCAAGATCCCAGGGCAGAAGATACGCAGTATTTT
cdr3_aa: CASSQDPRAEDTQYF

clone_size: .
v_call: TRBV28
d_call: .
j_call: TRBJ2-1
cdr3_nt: TGTGCCAGCAGCTTCGGGTTGACACGGGGGACCCAGTTCTTC
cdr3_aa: CASSFGLTRGTQFF

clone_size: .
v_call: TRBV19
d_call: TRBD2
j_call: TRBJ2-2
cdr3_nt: TGTGCCACCCGACTAGCCAAAGTCACCGGGGAGCTGTTTTTT
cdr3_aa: CATRLAKVTGELFF

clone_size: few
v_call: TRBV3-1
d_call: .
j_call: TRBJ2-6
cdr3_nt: TGTGCCAGCAGCCAAGATAGGCCGGACGGTGGGGCCAACGTCCTGACTTTC
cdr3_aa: CASSQDRPDGGANVLTF

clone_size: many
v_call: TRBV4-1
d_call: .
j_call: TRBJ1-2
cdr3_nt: TGCGCCAGCAGCCAAGCCCTGGACGGCTATGGCTACACCTTC
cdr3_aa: CASSQALDGYGYTF

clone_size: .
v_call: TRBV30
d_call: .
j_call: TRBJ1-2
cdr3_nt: TGTGCCGGAATAAGACAGCGCACGAACTATGGCTACACCTTC
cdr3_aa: CAGIRQRTNYGYTF

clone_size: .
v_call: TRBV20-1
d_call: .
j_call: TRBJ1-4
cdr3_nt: TGCAGTGCTAGAGCCCACTCCCCTGAAAAACTGTTTTTT
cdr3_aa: CSARAHSPEKLFF

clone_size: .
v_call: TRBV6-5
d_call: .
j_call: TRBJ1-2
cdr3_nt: TGTGCCAGCAGTTACTCAGGGGCAGGCAACTATGGCTACACCTTC
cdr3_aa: CASSYSGAGNYGYTF

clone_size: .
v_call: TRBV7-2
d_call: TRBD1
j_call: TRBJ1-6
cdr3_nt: TGTGCCAGCAGCTTAGGGGACAGCTATAATTCACCCCTCCACTTT
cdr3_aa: CASSLGDSYNSPLHF

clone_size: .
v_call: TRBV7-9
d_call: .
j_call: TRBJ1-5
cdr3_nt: TGTGCCAGCAGCTTAGCGACCCACGGGTCTAATCAGCCCCAGCATTTT
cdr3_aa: CASSLATHGSNQPQHF

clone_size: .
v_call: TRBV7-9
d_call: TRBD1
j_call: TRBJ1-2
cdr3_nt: TGTGCCAGCAGCGTACAGGGGACGTTCTATGGCTACACCTTC
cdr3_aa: CASSVQGTFYGYTF

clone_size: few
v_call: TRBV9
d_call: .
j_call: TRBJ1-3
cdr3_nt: TGTGCCAGCAGCGTAGGCGACAGTTATGGAAACACCATATATTTT
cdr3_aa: CASSVGDSYGNTIYF

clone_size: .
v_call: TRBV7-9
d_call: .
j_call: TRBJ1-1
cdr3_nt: TGTGGCAGCAGCTTAGAAGGGCACACTGAAGCTTTCTTT
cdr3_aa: CGSSLEGHTEAFF

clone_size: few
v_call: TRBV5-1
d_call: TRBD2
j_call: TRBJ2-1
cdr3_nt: TGCGCCAGCAGCTTCCTAGCGGGGGGAAACTACAATGAGCAGTTCTTC
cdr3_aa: CASSFLAGGNYNEQFF